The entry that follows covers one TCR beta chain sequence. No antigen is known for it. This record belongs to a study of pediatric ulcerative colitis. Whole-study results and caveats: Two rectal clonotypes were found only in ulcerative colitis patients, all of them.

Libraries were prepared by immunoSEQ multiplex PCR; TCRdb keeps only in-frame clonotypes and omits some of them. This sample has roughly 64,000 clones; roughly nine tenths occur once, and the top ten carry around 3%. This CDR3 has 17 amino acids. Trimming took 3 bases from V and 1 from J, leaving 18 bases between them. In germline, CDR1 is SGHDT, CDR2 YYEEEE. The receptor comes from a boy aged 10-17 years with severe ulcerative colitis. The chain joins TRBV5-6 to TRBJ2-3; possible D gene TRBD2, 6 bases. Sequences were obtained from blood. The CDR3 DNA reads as TGTGCCAGCAGCTGGAGGGACCGCCCGGAGGGCACAGATACGCAGTATTTT. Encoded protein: CASSWRDRPEGTDTQYF. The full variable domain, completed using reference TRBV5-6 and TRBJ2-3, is DAGVTQSPTHLIKTRGQQVTLRCSPKSGHDTVSWYQQALGQGPQFIFQYYEEEERQRGNFPDRFSGHQFPNYSSELNVNALLLGDSALYLCASSWRDRPEGTDTQYFGPGTRLTVL.